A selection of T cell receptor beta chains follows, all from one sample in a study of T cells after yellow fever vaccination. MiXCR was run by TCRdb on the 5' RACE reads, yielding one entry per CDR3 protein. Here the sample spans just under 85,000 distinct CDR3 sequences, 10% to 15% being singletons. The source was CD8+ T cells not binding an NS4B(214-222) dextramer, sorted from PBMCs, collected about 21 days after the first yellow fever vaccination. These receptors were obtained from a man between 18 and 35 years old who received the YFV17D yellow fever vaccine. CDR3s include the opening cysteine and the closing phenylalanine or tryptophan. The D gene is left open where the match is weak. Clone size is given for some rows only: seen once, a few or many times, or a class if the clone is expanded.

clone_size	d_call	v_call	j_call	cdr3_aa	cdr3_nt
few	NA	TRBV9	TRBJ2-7	CASSPFIGGNEQYF	TGTGCCAGCAGCCCATTTATCGGGGGCAACGAGCAGTACTTC
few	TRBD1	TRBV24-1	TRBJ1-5	CATSDRGYSQPQHF	TGTGCCACCAGCGACAGGGGCTATTCTCAGCCCCAGCATTTT
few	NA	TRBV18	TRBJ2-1	CASSQLVYEQFF	TGTGCCAGCAGCCAACTAGTTTATGAGCAGTTCTTC
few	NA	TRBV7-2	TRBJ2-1	CASSFLTGGAGEQFF	TGTGCCAGCAGCTTCCTCACTGGGGGGGCGGGTGAGCAGTTCTTC
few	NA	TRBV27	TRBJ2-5	CASSLQGRHETQYF	TGTGCCAGCAGTCTACAGGGCAGGCATGAGACCCAGTACTTC
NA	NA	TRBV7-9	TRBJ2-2	CASSLGLEVLTTGELFF	TGTGCCAGCAGCTTAGGACTTGAGGTTCTTACCACCGGGGAGCTGTTTTTT
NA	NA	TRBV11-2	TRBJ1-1	CASSPLGATLNTEAFF	TGTGCCAGCAGTCCCCTAGGAGCCACCCTGAACACTGAAGCTTTCTTT
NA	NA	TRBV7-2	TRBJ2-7	CASSLGPILGPEQYF	TGTGCCAGCAGCTTAGGTCCCATTTTGGGCCCCGAGCAGTACTTC
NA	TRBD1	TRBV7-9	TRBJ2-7	CASSPTGGRGQYEQYF	TGTGCCAGCAGCCCAACCGGGGGCAGGGGGCAGTACGAGCAGTACTTC
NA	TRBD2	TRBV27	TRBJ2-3	CASSLTSGADTDTQYF	TGTGCCAGCAGTTTGACTAGCGGGGCAGACACAGATACGCAGTATTTT
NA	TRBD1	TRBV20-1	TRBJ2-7	CSASTDRGRGQQYF	TGCAGTGCTAGTACGGACAGGGGACGCGGCCAGCAGTACTTC
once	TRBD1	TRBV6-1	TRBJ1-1	CASSPNRGKGRNTEAFF	TGTGCCAGCAGCCCAAACAGGGGCAAGGGGAGGAACACTGAAGCTTTCTTT
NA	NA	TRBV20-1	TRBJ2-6	CSAYATGLAGANVLTF	TGCAGTGCTTACGCTACGGGGCTAGCTGGGGCCAACGTCCTGACTTTC
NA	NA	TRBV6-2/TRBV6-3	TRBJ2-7	CASVPGRAYEQYF	TGTGCCAGCGTACCCGGACGGGCCTACGAGCAGTACTTC
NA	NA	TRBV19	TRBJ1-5	CPVYSNQPQHF	TGTCCAGTCTATAGCAATCAGCCCCAGCATTTT
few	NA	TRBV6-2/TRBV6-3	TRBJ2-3	CASSYGGRSIDTQYF	TGTGCCAGCAGTTACGGGGGGCGATCCATAGATACGCAGTATTTT
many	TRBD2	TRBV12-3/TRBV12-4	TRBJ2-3	CASSFWRLAGFTDTQYF	TGTGCCAGCAGTTTTTGGCGGCTAGCGGGGTTCACAGATACGCAGTATTTT
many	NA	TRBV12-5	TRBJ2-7	CASGFGVYEQYF	TGTGCTAGTGGTTTCGGGGTGTACGAGCAGTACTTC
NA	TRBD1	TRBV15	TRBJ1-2	CATSREPLGQGADGYTF	TGTGCCACCAGCAGAGAGCCCTTGGGACAGGGGGCGGATGGCTACACCTTC
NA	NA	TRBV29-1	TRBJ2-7	CSVLGTVSSYEQYF	TGCAGCGTTTTAGGTACAGTCAGCTCCTACGAGCAGTACTTC
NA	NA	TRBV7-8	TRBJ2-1	CASTLALSNNEQFF	TGTGCCAGCACCCTCGCCCTCAGTAACAATGAGCAGTTCTTC
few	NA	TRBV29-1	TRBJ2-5	CSVETSASGTQYF	TGCAGCGTTGAAACTTCCGCTTCGGGGACCCAGTACTTC
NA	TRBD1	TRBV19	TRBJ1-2	CASSLRQGSLSYGYTF	TGTGCCAGTAGTCTCCGACAGGGGTCCCTCTCCTACGGCTACACCTTC
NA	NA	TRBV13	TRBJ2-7	CASSPSANSYEQYF	TGTGCCAGCAGCCCGTCGGCCAACTCCTACGAGCAGTACTTC
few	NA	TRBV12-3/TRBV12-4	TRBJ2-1	CASSFVPGVHNEQFF	TGTGCCAGCAGTTTCGTGCCAGGGGTCCACAATGAGCAGTTCTTC
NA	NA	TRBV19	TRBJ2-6	CASSTEDSGANVLTF	TGTGCCAGTAGTACCGAAGACTCTGGGGCCAACGTCCTGACTTTC
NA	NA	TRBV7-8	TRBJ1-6	CASSLAVGFNSPLHF	TGTGCCAGCAGCTTAGCGGTGGGGTTTAATTCACCCCTCCACTTT
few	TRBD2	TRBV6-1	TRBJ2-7	CASSPERGGSREQYF	TGTGCCAGCAGTCCCGAGCGGGGGGGATCGCGTGAGCAGTACTTC
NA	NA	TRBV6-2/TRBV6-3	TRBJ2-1	CASSYSSSTYNEQFF	TGTGCCAGCAGTTACTCCAGCTCTACCTACAATGAGCAGTTCTTC
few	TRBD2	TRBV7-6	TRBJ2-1	CASSLATGGPYNEQFF	TGTGCCAGCAGCTTAGCGACGGGGGGGCCGTACAATGAGCAGTTCTTC
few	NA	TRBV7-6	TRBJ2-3	CASAPIPTDTQYF	TGTGCCAGCGCTCCGATCCCCACAGATACGCAGTATTTT
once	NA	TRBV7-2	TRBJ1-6	CASSSWTDRSGNSPLHF	TGTGCCAGCAGCTCATGGACGGATCGCTCGGGGAATTCACCCCTCCACTTT
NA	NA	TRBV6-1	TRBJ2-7	CASTPVHLLELYF	TGTGCCAGCACTCCGGTCCATCTTCTTGAGTTGTACTTC
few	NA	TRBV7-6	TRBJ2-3	CASSNGRRDTQYF	TGTGCCAGCAGCAATGGGAGACGCGATACGCAGTATTTT
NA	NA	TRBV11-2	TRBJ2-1	CASSSRDSRNNEQFF	TGTGCCAGCAGCTCAAGGGACTCCCGCAACAATGAGCAGTTCTTC
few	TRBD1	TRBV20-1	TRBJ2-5	CSARGVTGDGETQYF	TGCAGTGCTAGGGGGGTAACAGGGGATGGTGAGACCCAGTACTTC
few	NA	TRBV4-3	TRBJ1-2	CASSQAGGYGYTF	TGCGCCAGCAGCCAAGCGGGAGGCTATGGCTACACCTTC
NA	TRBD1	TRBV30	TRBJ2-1	CAWSLGTGVNEQFF	TGTGCCTGGAGTCTAGGGACAGGGGTCAATGAGCAGTTCTTC
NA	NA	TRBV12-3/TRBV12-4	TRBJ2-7	CASSLGTSYYEQYF	TGTGCCAGCAGTTTGGGGACATCCTACTACGAGCAGTACTTC